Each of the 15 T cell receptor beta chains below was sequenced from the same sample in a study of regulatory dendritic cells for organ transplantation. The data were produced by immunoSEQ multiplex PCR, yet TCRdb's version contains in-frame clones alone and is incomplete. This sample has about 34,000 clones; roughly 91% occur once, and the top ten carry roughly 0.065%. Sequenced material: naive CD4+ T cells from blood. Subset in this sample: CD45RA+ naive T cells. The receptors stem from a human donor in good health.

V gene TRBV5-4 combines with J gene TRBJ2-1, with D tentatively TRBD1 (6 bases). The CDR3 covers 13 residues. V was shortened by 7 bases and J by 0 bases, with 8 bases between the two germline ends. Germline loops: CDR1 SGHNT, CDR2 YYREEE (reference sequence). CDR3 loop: CASGQSSYNEQFF. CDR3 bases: TGTGCCAGCGGACAGAGCTCCTACAATGAGCAGTTCTTC.

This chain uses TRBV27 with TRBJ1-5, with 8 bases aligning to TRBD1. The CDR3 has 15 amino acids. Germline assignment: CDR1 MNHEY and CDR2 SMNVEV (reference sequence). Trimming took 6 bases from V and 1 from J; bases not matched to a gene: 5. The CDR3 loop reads CASSLDRGSNQPQHF. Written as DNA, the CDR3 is TGTGCCAGCAGCCTTGACAGGGGAAGCAATCAGCCCCAGCATTTT.

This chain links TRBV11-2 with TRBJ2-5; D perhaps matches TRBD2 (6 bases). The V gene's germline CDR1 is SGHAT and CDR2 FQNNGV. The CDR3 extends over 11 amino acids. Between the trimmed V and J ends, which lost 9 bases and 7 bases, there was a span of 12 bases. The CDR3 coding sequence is TGTGCCAGGACGGGGGTCAGGACCCAGTACTTC. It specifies CARTGVRTQYF.

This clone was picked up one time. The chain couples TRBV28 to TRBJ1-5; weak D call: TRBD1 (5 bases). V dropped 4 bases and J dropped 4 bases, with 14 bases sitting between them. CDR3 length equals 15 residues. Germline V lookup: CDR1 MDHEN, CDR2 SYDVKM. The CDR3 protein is CASSYPAGPNQPQHF. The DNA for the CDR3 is TGTGCCAGCAGTTATCCGGCAGGGCCAAATCAGCCCCAGCATTTT.

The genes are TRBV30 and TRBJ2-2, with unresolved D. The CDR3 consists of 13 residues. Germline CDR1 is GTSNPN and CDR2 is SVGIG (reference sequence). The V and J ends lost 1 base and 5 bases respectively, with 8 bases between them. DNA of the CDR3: TGTGCCTGGAGTGGGACCTTAACCGGGGAGCTGTTTTTT. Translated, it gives CAWSGTLTGELFF.

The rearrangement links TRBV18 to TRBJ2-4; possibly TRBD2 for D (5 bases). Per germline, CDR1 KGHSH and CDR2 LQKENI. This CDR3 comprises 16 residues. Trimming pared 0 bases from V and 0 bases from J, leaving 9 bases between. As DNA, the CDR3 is TGTGCCAGCTCACCACCGACTACCCTAGCCAAAAACATTCAGTACTTC. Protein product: CASSPPTTLAKNIQYF.

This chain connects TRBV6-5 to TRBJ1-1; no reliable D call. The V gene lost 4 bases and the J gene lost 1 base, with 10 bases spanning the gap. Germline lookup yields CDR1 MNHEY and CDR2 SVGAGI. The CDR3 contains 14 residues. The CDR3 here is CASSLSQRNTEAFF. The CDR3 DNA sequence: TGTGCCAGCAGTTTATCGCAGCGGAACACTGAAGCTTTCTTT.

The CDR3 loop reads CASSPREQGGRNEQFF. The CDR3 DNA reads as TGTGCCAGCAGCCCGCGTGAACAGGGAGGGCGCAATGAGCAGTTCTTC. The chain combines TRBV7-9 with TRBJ2-1; D is perhaps TRBD2 (7 bases). CDR1 and CDR2 from the germline V gene are SEHNR and FQNEAQ (reference sequence). V shed 5 bases and J shed 6 bases, with 20 bases lying between them. The CDR3 runs to 16 residues.

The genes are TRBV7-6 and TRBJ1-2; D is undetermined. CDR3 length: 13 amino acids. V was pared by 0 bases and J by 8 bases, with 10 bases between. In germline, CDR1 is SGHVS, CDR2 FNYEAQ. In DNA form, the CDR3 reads TGTGCCAGCAGCTTAGCGATGGGAGGAGGCTACACCTTC. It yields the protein CASSLAMGGGYTF.

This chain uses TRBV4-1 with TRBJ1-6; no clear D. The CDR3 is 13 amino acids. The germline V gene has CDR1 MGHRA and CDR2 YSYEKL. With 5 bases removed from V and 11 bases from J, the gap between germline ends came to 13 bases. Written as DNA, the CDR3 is TGCGCCAGCAGCGGCTCCGGCGGTCCACCCCTCCACTTT. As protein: CASSGSGGPPLHF.

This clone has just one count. In nucleotides, the CDR3 is TGTGCCAGCAGCTTGCGCCAGTCCTCTGGGGCCAACGTCCTGACTTTC. This encodes CASSLRQSSGANVLTF. V usage is TRBV5-6 and J usage is TRBJ2-6; no clear D. Germline V gives CDR1 SGHDT, CDR2 YYEEEE. CDR3 length: 16 residues. V was pared by 1 base and J by 0 bases, with 8 bases between.

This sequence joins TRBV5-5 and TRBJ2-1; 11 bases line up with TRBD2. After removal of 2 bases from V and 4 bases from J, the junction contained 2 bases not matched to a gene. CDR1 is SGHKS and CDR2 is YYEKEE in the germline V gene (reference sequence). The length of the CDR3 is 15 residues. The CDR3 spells CASSFRLAGYNEQFF. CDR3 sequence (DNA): TGTGCCAGCAGCTTTAGACTAGCGGGGTACAATGAGCAGTTCTTC.

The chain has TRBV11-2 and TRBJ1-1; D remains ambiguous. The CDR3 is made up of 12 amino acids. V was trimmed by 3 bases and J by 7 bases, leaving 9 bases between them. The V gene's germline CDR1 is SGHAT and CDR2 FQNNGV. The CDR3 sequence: CASSLGHSEAFF. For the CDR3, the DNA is TGTGCCAGCAGCTTGGGCCACAGTGAAGCTTTCTTT.

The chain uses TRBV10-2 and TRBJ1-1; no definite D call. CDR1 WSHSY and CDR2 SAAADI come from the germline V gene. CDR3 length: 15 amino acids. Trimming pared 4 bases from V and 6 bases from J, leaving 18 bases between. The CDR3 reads CASSATWDTKAEAFF. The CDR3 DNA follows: TGCGCCAGCAGTGCGACCTGGGATACGAAAGCTGAAGCTTTCTTT.

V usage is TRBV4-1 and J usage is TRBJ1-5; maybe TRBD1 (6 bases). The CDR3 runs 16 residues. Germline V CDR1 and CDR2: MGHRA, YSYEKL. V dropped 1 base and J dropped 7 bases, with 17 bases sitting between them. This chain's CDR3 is CASSQAGRGDGQPQHF. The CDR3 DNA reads TGCGCCAGCAGCCAAGCGGGCAGGGGAGATGGACAGCCCCAGCATTTT.